This T cell receptor beta chain was profiled in a study of T cells in Graves' hyperthyroidism and ophthalmopathy. The investigators amplified TCR beta CDR3 regions from RNA transcripts. HTBI primers were the set used in a first-round RT-PCR of the TCR CDR3. TCRdb used MiXCR to reprocess the multiplex PCR reads, holding one entry per CDR3 protein. The sample yields over 250,000 distinct CDR3 sequences, 20% to 30% seen once. CDR3 length equals 16 residues. The junction had 7 bases not matched to a gene; V was cut back by 1 base and J by 0 bases. Germline V gene sequence: CDR1 GTSNPN, CDR2 SVGIG (reference sequence). Cells are PBMCs isolated from about 10 ml of fresh blood. This clonotype was counted ten times or more.

Sequencing was performed on blood. This rearrangement joins TRBV30 to TRBJ2-3; 7 bases line up with TRBD2. This sequence was found in a man in his forties with Graves' hyperthyroidism that later progressed to Graves' ophthalmopathy. The CDR3 here is CAWSESLAVSTDTQYF. The CDR3 DNA follows: TGTGCCTGGAGTGAGTCCCTAGCGGTTAGCACAGATACGCAGTATTTT.